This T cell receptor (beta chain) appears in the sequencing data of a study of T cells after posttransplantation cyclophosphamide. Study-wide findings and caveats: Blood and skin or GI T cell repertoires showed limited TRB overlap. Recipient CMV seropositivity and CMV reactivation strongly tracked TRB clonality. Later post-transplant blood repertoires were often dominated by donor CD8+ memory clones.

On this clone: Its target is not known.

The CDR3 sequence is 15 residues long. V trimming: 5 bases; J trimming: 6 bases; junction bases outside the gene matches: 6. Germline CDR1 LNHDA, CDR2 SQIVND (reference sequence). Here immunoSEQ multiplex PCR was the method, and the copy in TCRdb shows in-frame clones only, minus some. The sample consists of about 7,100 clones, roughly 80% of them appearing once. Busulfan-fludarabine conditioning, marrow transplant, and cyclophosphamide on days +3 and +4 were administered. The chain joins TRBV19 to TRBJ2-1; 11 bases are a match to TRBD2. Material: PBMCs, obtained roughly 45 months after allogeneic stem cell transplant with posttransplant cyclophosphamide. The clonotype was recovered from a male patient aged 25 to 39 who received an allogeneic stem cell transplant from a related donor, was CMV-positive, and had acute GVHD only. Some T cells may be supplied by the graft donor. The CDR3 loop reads CASSDYSGGANEQFF. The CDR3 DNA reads TGTGCCAGTAGTGACTATAGCGGGGGGGCCAATGAGCAGTTCTTC.